The sequence of this TCR beta chain was determined in a study of blood T cells in healthy people across ages. Isolation per sample recovered at least 6 million PBMCs. Per individual sample, total RNA of at least 5 micrograms was extracted. The V end lost 5 bases, the J end lost 4 bases, and 15 bases lay between the germline ends. CDR1 and CDR2 (germline): SEHNR, FQNEAQ (reference sequence). The length of the CDR3 is 16 residues. A sample-barcoded 5' primer and a J-beta primer mix were used in a second PCR of roughly 7 to 11 cycles. TCRdb analysed the 5' RACE reads with MiXCR anew, one entry per CDR3 protein. The data hold around 780,000 distinct CDR3 sequences, with roughly 50% observed a single time.

The chain combines TRBV7-9 with TRBJ2-6, with a possible D match to TRBD1 (6 bases). This receptor was taken from a man in his forties in good health. The sample was blood. The CDR3 sequence: CASSPARGSGANVLTF. CDR3 nucleotide sequence: TGTGCCAGCAGCCCCGCCAGGGGCTCGGGGGCCAACGTCCTGACTTTC.